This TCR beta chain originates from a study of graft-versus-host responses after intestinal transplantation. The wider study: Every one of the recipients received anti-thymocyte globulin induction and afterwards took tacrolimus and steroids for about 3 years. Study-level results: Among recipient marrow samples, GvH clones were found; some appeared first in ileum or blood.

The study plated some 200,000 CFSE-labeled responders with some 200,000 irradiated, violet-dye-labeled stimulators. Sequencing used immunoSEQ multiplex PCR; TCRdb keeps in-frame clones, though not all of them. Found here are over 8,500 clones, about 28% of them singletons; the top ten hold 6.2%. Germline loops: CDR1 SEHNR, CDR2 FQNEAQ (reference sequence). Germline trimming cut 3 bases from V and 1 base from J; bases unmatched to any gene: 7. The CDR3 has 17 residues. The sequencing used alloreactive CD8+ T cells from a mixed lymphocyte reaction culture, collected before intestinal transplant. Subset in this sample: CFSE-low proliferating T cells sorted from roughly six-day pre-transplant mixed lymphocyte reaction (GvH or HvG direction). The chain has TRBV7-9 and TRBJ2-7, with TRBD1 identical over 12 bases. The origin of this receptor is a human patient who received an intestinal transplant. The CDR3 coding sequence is TGTGCCAGCAGCTTGGGGACAGGGGGCATGGGATCCTACGAGCAGTACTTC. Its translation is CASSLGTGGMGSYEQYF. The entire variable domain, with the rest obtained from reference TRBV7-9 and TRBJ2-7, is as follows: DTGVSQNPRHKITKRGQNVTFRCDPISEHNRLYWYRQTLGQGPEFLTYFQNEAQLEKSRLLSDRFSAERPKGSFSTLEIQRTEQGDSAMYLCASSLGTGGMGSYEQYFGPGTRLTVT.